This T cell receptor beta chain was profiled in a study of T cell responses to AZD1222 COVID-19 vaccine. This CDR3 comprises 14 residues. V was trimmed by 1 base and J by 8 bases, leaving 14 bases between them. Germline-derived CDR1 and CDR2 are SGHDN and FVKESK. Method: immunoSEQ multiplex PCR; TCRdb's copy keeps in-frame clones and lacks some. Of about 26,000 clones listed, 88% are singletons. This sequence was found in an adult who received the AZD1222 COVID-19 vaccine. The specimen was peripheral blood, collected 28 days after the second AZD1222 dose. This chain joins TRBV14 and TRBJ1-2; D gene uncertain. CDR3 in DNA: TGTGCCAGCAGCCAAGGTCCCGGACGGCTAGGCTACACCTTC. This encodes CASSQGPGRLGYTF.